This T cell receptor (beta chain) originates from a study of T cell changes during pregnancy in multiple sclerosis. Looked up from germline, CDR1 is SGHTA and CDR2 is FQGNSA. This CDR3 has 13 residues. The V end was cut by 5 bases, the J end by 5 bases, with 9 bases between. Assay: immunoSEQ multiplex PCR; the TCRdb copy retains only in-frame clones and omits some. The sample consists of 30,000 to 40,000 clones, 90% of them appearing once. This clone was seen a single time. The sample here was CD4+ T cells from peripheral blood mononuclear cells, taken in the first trimester of pregnancy. The clonotype comes from a female donor in good health, enrolled as a control in a pregnancy study. The chain is built from TRBV7-2 and TRBJ2-2; D gene uncertain. This CDR3 is CASSPTGTGELFF. The CDR3 nucleotides read TGTGCCAGCAGCCCCACCGGTACCGGGGAGCTGTTTTTT.